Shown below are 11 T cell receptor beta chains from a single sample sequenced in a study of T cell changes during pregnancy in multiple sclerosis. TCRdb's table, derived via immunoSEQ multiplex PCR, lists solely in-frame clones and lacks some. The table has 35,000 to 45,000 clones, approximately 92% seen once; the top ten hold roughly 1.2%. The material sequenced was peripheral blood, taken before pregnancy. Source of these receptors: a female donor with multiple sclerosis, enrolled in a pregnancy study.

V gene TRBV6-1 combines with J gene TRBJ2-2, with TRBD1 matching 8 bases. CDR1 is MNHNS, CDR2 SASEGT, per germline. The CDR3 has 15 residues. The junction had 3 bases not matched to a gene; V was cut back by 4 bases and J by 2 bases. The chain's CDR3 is CASSGTGLNTGELFF. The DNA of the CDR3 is TGTGCCAGCAGTGGGACAGGGCTTAACACCGGGGAGCTGTTTTTT.

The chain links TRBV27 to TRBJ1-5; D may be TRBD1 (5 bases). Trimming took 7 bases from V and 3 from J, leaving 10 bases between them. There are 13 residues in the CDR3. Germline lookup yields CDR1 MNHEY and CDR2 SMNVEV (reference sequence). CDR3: CASMGRDNQPQHF. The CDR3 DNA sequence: TGTGCCAGCATGGGCAGGGACAATCAGCCCCAGCATTTT.

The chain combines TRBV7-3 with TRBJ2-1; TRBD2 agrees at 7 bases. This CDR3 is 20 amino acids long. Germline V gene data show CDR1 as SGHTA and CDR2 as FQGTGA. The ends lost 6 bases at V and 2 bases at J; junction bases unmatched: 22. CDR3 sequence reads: CASRSPLRTSQRQAYNEQFF. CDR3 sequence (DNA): TGTGCCAGCAGGTCCCCACTTAGGACTAGTCAGCGACAAGCCTACAATGAGCAGTTCTTC.

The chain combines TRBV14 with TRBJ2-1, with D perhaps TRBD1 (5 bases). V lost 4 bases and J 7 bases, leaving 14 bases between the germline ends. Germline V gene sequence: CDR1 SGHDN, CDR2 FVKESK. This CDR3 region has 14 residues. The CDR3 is CASSLRRPGNEQFF. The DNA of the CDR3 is TGTGCCAGCAGCCTACGCCGCCCAGGGAATGAGCAGTTCTTC.

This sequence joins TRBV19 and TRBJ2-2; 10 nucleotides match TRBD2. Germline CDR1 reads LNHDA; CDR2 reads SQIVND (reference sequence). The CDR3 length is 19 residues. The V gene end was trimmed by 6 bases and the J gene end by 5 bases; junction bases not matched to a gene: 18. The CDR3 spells CASSRRGNPAGGRTGELFF. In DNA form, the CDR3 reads TGTGCCAGTAGCCGACGTGGGAACCCAGCGGGAGGGCGAACCGGGGAGCTGTTTTTT.

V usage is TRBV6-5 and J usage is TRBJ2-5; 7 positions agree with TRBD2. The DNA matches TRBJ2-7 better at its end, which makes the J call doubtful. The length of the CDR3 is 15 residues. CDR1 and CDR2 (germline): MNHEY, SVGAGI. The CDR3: CASSYSEGRVDEQYF. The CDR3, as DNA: TGTGCCAGCAGTTACTCGGAAGGGAGGGTAGACGAGCAGTACTTC.

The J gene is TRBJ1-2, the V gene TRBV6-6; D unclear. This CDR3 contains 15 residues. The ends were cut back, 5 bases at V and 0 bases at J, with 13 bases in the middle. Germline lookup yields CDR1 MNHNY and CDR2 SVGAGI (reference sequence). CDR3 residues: CASSPRREPNYGYTF. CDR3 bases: TGTGCCAGCAGTCCCCGCCGAGAACCTAACTATGGCTACACCTTC.

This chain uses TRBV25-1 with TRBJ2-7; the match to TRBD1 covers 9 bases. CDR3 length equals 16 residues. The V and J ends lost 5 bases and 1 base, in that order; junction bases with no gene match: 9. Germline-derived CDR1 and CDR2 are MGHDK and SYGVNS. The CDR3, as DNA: TGTGCCAGCAGTCTAGGTGGGACAGGGAGATCCTACGAGCAGTACTTC. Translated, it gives CASSLGGTGRSYEQYF.

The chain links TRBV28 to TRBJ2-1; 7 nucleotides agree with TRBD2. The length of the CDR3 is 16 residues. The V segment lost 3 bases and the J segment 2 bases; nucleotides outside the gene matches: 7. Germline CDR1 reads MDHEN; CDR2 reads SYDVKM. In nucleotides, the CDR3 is TGTGCCAGCAGTTTCCTTCTAGCGGAAGCCTACAATGAGCAGTTCTTC. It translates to CASSFLLAEAYNEQFF.

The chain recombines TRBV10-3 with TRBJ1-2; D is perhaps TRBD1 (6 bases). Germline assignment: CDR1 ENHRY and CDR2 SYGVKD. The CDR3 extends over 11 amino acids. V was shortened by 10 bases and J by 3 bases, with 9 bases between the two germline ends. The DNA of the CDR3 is TGTGCCACCGGACAGCACTATGGCTACACCTTC. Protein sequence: CATGQHYGYTF.

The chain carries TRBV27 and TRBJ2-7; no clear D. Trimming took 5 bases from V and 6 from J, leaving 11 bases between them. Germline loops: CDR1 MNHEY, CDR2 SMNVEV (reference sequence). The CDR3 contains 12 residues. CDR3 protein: CASSPISGEQYF. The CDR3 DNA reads TGTGCCAGCAGTCCCATTTCGGGCGAGCAGTACTTC.